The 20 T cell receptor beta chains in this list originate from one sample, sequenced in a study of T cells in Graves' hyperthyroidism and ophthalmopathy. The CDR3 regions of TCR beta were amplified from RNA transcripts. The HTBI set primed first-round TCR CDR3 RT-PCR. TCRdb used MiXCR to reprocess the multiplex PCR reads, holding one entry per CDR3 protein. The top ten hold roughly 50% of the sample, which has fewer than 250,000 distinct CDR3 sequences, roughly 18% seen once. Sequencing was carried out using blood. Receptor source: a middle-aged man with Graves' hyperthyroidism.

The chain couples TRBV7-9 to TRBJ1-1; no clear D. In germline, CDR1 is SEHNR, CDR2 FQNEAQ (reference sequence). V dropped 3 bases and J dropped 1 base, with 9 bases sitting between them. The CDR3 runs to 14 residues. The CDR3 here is CASSLEHPNTEAFF. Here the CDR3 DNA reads TGTGCCAGCAGCTTGGAACACCCGAACACTGAAGCTTTCTTT.

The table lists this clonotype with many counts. The CDR3 loop is CASSLGRRSYNEQFF. The CDR3 nucleotides read TGTGCCAGCAGTCTCGGGAGGAGGTCCTACAATGAGCAGTTCTTC. This chain joins TRBV12-3 or TRBV12-4 and TRBJ2-1; 7 positions match TRBD2. V shed 5 bases, J shed 1 base, and the junction held 5 bases outside the gene matches. This CDR3 spans 15 amino acids.

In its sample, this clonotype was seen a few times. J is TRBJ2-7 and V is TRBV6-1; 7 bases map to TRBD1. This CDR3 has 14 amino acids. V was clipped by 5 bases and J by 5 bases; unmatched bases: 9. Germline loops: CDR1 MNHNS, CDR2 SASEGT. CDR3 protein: CASSTDRETHEQYF. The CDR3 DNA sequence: TGTGCCAGCAGTACTGACAGGGAAACTCACGAGCAGTACTTC.

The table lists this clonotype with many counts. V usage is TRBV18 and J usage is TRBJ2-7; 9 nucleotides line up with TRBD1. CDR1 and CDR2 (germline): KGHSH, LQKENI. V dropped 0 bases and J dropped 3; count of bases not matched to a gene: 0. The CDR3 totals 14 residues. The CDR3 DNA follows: TGTGCCAGCTCACCACCGGGACAGGGCTACGAGCAGTACTTC. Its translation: CASSPPGQGYEQYF.

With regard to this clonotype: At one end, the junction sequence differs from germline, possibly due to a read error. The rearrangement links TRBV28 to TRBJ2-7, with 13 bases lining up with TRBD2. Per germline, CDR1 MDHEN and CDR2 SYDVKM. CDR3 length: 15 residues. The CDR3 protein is CASSSGLAGAGELYF. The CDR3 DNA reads TGTGCCAGCAGTTCTGGACTAGCGGGAGCCGGGGAGCTGTACTTC. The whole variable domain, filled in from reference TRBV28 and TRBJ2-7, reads DVKVTQSSRYLVKRTGEKVFLECVQDMDHENMFWYRQDPGLGLRLIYFSYDVKMKEKGDIPEGYSVSREKKERFSLILESASTNQTSMYLCASSSGLAGAGELYFGPGTRLTVT.

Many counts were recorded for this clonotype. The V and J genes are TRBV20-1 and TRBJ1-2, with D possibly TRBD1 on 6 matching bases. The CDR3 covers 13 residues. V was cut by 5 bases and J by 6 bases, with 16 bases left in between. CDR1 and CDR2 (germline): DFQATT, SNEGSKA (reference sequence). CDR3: CSAARGPVDGYTF. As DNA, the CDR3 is TGCAGTGCTGCCAGGGGCCCCGTGGATGGCTACACCTTC.

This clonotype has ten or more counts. CDR3 loop: CSARDFYEQYF. The CDR3 DNA follows: TGCAGTGCTCGGGACTTCTACGAGCAGTACTTC. V and J are TRBV20-1 and TRBJ2-7; a possible D gene is TRBD2 (6 bases). From germline, CDR1 is DFQATT and CDR2 SNEGSKA (reference sequence). The V and J ends lost 5 bases and 3 bases respectively, with 8 bases between them. This CDR3 spans 11 amino acids.

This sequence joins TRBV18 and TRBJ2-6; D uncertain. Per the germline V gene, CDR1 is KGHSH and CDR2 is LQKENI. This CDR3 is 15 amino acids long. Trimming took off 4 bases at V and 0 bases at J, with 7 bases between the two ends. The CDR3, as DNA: TGTGCCAGCTCACTCCTGGGCTCTGGGGCCAACGTCCTGACTTTC. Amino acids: CASSLLGSGANVLTF.

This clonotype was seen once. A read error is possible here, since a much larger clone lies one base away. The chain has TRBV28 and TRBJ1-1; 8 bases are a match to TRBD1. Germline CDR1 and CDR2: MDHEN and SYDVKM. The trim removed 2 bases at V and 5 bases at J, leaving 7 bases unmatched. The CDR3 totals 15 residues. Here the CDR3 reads CASSLPGRGRTEAFF. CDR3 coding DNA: TGTGCCAGCAGTTTACCGGGCAGGGGGCGGACTGAAGCTTTCTTT.

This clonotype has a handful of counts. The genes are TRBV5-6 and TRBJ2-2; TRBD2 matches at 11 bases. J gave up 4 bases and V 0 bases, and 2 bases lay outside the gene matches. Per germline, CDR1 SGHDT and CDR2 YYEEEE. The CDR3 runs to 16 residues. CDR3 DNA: TGTGCCAGCAGCTTGGGGCTAGCGGGAGGCACCGGGGAGCTGTTTTTT. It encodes CASSLGLAGGTGELFF.

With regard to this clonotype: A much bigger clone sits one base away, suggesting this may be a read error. This CDR3 reads CASSPLTLEVRDGYTF. For the CDR3, the DNA is TGTGCCAGCAGTCCCTTGACGTTAGAAGTGCGTGATGGCTACACCTTC. V and J are TRBV28 and TRBJ1-2; D not certain. CDR1 is MDHEN, CDR2 SYDVKM, per germline. V lost 5 bases and J lost 6, with 22 bases in between. The CDR3 is 16 amino acids.

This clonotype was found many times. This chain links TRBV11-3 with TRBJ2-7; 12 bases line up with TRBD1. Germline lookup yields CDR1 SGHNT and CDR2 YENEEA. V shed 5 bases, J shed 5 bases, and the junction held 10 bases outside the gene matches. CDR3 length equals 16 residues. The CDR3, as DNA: TGTGCCAGCAGCCCGGTACGGGACAGGGGGCAGGACGAGCAGTACTTC. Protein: CASSPVRDRGQDEQYF. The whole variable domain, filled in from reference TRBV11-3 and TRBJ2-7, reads EAGVVQSPRYKIIEKKQPVAFWCNPISGHNTLYWYLQNLGQGPELLIRYENEEAVDDSQLPKDRFSAERLKGVDSTLKIQPAELGDSAVYLCASSPVRDRGQDEQYFGPGTRLTVT.

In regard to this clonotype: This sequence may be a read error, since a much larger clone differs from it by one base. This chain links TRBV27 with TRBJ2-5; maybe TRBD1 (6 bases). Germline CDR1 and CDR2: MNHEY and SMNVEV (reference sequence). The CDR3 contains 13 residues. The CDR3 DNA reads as TGTGCCACCAGTTTAGAGGACAGAGGAACCCAGTACTTC. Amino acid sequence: CATSLEDRGTQYF.

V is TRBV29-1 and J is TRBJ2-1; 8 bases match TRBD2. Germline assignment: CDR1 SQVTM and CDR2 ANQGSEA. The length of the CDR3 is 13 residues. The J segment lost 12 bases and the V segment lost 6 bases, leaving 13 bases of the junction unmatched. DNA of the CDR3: TGCAGCGTGGAGGGACTAGGTTCGGGACGGCAGTTCTTC. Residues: CSVEGLGSGRQFF.

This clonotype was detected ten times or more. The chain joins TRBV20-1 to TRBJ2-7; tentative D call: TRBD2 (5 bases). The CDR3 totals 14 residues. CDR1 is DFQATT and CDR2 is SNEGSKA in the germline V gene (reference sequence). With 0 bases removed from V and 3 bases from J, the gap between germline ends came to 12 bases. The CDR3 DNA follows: TGCAGTGCTAGAGATGGCCGGGATCTCTACGAGCAGTACTTC. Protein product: CSARDGRDLYEQYF.

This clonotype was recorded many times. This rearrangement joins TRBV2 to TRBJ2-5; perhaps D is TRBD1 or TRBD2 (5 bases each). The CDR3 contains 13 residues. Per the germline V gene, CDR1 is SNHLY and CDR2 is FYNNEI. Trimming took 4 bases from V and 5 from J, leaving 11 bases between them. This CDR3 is CASSVNEGETQYF. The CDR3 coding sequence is TGTGCCAGCAGTGTTAATGAGGGGGAGACCCAGTACTTC.

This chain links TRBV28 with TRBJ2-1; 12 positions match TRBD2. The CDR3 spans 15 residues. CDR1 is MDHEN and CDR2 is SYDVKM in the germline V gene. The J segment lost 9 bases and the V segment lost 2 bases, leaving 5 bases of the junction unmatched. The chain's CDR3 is CASSLASGRVVEQFF. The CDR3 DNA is TGTGCCAGCAGTTTAGCTAGCGGGAGGGTTGTTGAGCAGTTCTTC.

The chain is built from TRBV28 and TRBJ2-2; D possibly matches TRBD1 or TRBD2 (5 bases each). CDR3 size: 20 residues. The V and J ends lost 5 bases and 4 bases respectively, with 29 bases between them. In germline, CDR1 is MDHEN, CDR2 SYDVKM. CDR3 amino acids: CASSRPAAGMGVWGTGELFF. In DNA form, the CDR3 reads TGTGCCAGCAGTCGACCGGCGGCAGGGATGGGGGTTTGGGGCACCGGGGAGCTGTTTTTT.

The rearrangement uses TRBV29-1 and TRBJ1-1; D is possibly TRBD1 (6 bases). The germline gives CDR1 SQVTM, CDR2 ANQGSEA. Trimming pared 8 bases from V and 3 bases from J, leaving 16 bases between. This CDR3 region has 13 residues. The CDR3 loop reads CSTQRGGYTEAFF. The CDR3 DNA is TGCAGCACCCAGAGGGGGGGGTACACTGAAGCTTTCTTT.

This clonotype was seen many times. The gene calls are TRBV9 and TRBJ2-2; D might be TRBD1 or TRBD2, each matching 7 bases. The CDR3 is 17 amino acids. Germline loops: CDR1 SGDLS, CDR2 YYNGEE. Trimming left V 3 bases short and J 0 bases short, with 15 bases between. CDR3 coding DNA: TGTGCCAGCAGCGCCCGAGCGGGACAGACGAACACCGGGGAGCTGTTTTTT. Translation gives CASSARAGQTNTGELFF.